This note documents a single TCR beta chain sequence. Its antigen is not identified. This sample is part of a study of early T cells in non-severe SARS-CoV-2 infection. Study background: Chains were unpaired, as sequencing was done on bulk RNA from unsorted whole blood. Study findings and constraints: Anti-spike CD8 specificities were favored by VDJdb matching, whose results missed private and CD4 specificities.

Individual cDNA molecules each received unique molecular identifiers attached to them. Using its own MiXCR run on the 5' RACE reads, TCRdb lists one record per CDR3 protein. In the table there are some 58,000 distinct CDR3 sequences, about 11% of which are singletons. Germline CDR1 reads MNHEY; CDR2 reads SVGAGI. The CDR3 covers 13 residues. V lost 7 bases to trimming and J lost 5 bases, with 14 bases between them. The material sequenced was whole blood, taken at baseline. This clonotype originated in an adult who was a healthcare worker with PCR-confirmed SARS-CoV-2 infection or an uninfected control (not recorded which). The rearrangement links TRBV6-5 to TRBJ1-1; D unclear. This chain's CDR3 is CASTLRTGTEAFF. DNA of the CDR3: TGTGCCAGCACCCTCCGGACGGGGACTGAAGCTTTCTTT.